These T cell receptor beta chains were read from a single sample in a study of T-cell reconstitution after alpha-beta-depleted transplantation in children. TCRdb used MiXCR to reprocess the PCR reads, holding one entry per CDR3 protein. This sample carries about 440,000 distinct CDR3 sequences, around two fifths of them seen once, and the ten largest clones take under 35%. The sequenced sample was PBMCs, obtained before TCRalphabeta/CD19-depleted stem cell transplant. The receptors here all came from a girl aged 2-10 years with aplastic anemia, due to receive a stem cell transplant. Both conserved end residues are part of each CDR3. A D gene is named only where the DNA matches it firmly. Some rows have no size entry. The others give once, few or many, or a class for an expanded clone.

>TRBV29-1|-|-|TRBJ2-3
TGCAGCTTCTACGGGACCCTATCAGATACGCAGTATTTT
CSFYGTLSDTQYF
>TRBV4-3|-|few|TRBJ2-5
TGCGCCAGCAGCCAAGCAGGGACATCACTGCAGACCCAGTACTTC
CASSQAGTSLQTQYF
>TRBV11-2|TRBD1|-|TRBJ2-5
TGTGCCAGCAGCTTTCGAACGGGACAGGGGCAGGGGACCCAGTACTTC
CASSFRTGQGQGTQYF
>TRBV11-2|TRBD1|-|TRBJ2-6
TGTGCCATCAACGCCCTCCAGGGGGCCTTCTCTGGGGCCAACGTCCTGACTTTC
CAINALQGAFSGANVLTF
>TRBV30|-|-|TRBJ1-2
TGTGCCTGGAGTACCTTAAACCGCTACACCTTC
CAWSTLNRYTF
>TRBV5-1|TRBD2|many|TRBJ2-2
TGCGCCAGCTCTAGCGGGAGGAGGGGCACCGGGGAGCTGTTTTTT
CASSSGRRGTGELFF
>TRBV30|-|-|TRBJ2-1
TGTGCCTGGAGTGTAGGGACAAGCTCCTACAATGAGCAGTTCTTC
CAWSVGTSSYNEQFF
>TRBV29-1|-|-|TRBJ2-7
TGCAGCGTTAAAACGAGGGCCTACGAGCAGTACTTC
CSVKTRAYEQYF
>TRBV2|-|few|TRBJ2-7
TGTGCCAGCAGTTGGACAGACGAGCAGTACTTC
CASSWTDEQYF
>TRBV30|-|-|TRBJ1-1
TGTGCCTGGACCTTAGGGATCGAAGGCACTGAAGCTTTCTTT
CAWTLGIEGTEAFF
>TRBV20-1|-|-|TRBJ1-1
TGCAGTGCTACCCATGGGATCAACACTGAAGCTTTCTTT
CSATHGINTEAFF
>TRBV12-3/TRBV12-4|-|-|TRBJ2-1
TGTGCCAGCAGTCACCGAGGGAATTACAATGAGCAGTTCTTC
CASSHRGNYNEQFF
>TRBV20-1|-|many|TRBJ2-1
TGCAGTGCTGGTGGGGGTCGGAATGAGCAGTTCTTC
CSAGGGRNEQFF
>TRBV10-3|TRBD2|once|TRBJ2-7
TGTGCCATCAGTGAGATAGCGGGAGCTTACGAGCAGTACTTC
CAISEIAGAYEQYF
>TRBV29-1|-|few|TRBJ2-7
TGCAGCGTTGTCTTAAGGGTAAACGAGCAGTACTTC
CSVVLRVNEQYF
>TRBV11-2|-|-|TRBJ1-2
TGTGCCAGCAGCTTACCGCAAGCGGTCTATGGCTACACCTTC
CASSLPQAVYGYTF
>TRBV7-6|TRBD1|-|TRBJ2-1
TGTGCCAGCAGCTCCCCAGGGGGTATCGGCGGCAATGAGCAGTTCTTC
CASSSPGGIGGNEQFF
>TRBV20-1|-|few|TRBJ2-7
TGCAGTGCCGCCTCTGGGCTCTACGAGCAGTACTTC
CSAASGLYEQYF
>TRBV18|TRBD2|-|TRBJ2-6
TGTGCCAGCTCGCCGGGACTATCACCTGGGGCCAACGTCCTGACTTTC
CASSPGLSPGANVLTF
>TRBV18|TRBD2|-|TRBJ2-1
TGTGCCAGCTCACCCCGAACTAGCGGAACCCTCTCCTACAATGAGCAGTTCTTC
CASSPRTSGTLSYNEQFF
>TRBV20-1|TRBD2|-|TRBJ2-2
TGCAGTGCCCAGGCGGGGGGGAACACCGGGGAGCTGTTTTTT
CSAQAGGNTGELFF
>TRBV6-2/TRBV6-3|-|-|TRBJ2-4
TGTGCCAGCAGTTACTCGTCCGGGGCCCTAGCCAAAAACATTCAGTACTTC
CASSYSSGALAKNIQYF
>TRBV12-3/TRBV12-4|TRBD2|-|TRBJ2-7
TGTGCCAGCAGCTCCCTTTTGCTGCGGGAGGGCCTCTTCCACGAGCAGTACTTC
CASSSLLLREGLFHEQYF
>TRBV18|-|few|TRBJ2-1
TGTGCCAGCTCACCAGCAAACTCTCCCTCCTACAATGAGCAGTTCTTC
CASSPANSPSYNEQFF
>TRBV29-1|TRBD2|many|TRBJ2-1
TGCAGCGTTGACGCTGGACTAGCCTCCTACAATGAGCAGTTCTTC
CSVDAGLASYNEQFF
>TRBV20-1|-|-|TRBJ1-5
TGCAGTGCTACCATCGGCAGGGGCGGTGGCAATCAGCCCCAGCATTTT
CSATIGRGGGNQPQHF
>TRBV29-1|-|many|TRBJ1-5
TGCAGCGTTGAGACGGGTTTAGGTCAGCCCCAGCATTTT
CSVETGLGQPQHF
>TRBV20-1|TRBD2|few|TRBJ2-1
TGCAGTGCTATTAGCGGGAGGGGTGACAATGAGCAGTTCTTC
CSAISGRGDNEQFF
>TRBV14|TRBD1|few|TRBJ2-7
TGTGCCAGCAGCCAAGAGAGGGGGCCGACCTACGAGCAGTACTTC
CASSQERGPTYEQYF